Listed below are T cell receptor beta chains from one sample, sequenced in a study of identical twins. TCRdb fed the 5' RACE reads into MiXCR, producing one record per CDR3 protein. The sample lists around 690,000 distinct CDR3 sequences, approximately 22% occurring once. These data also featured in a second study, about T cells expressing NK-cell markers.

The specimen was PBMCs. These receptors were obtained from a young woman in good health. CDR3s include the opening cysteine and the closing phenylalanine or tryptophan. Fields, in order: J gene, D gene, clone size, V gene, CDR3 protein, CDR3 DNA. D genes are given only for firm matches. Some rows have no size entry. The others give once, few or many, or a class for an expanded clone.

j_gene: TRBJ2-5
d_gene: TRBD2
abundance: few
v_gene: TRBV5-4
CDR3aa: CASSLAGGRQETQYF
CDR3nt: TGTGCCAGCAGCCTAGCGGGGGGGCGCCAAGAGACCCAGTACTTC

j_gene: TRBJ2-1
d_gene: TRBD2
abundance: once
v_gene: TRBV5-1
CDR3aa: CASSSTSGRANEQFF
CDR3nt: TGCGCCAGCAGCTCGACTAGCGGGAGGGCAAATGAGCAGTTCTTC

j_gene: TRBJ2-7
d_gene: TRBD2
abundance: .
v_gene: TRBV20-1
CDR3aa: CSAETLRAGGHNEQYF
CDR3nt: TGCAGTGCTGAAACCTTGAGGGCGGGGGGCCATAACGAGCAGTACTTC

j_gene: TRBJ2-7
d_gene: TRBD1
abundance: .
v_gene: TRBV15
CDR3aa: CATSTLPGQGSYEQYF
CDR3nt: TGTGCCACCAGCACTTTACCGGGACAGGGTTCCTACGAGCAGTACTTC

j_gene: TRBJ2-3
d_gene: .
abundance: few
v_gene: TRBV7-2
CDR3aa: CASSLNGGPPTDTQYF
CDR3nt: TGTGCCAGCAGCCTCAACGGGGGACCTCCAACAGATACGCAGTATTTT

j_gene: TRBJ2-1
d_gene: .
abundance: many
v_gene: TRBV5-5
CDR3aa: CASSLIGTYYNEQFF
CDR3nt: TGTGCCAGCAGCTTGATAGGAACCTATTACAATGAGCAGTTCTTC

j_gene: TRBJ2-7
d_gene: .
abundance: .
v_gene: TRBV6-2/TRBV6-3
CDR3aa: CASSYEQGPSYEQYF
CDR3nt: TGTGCCAGCAGTTACGAGCAGGGACCTTCCTACGAGCAGTACTTC

j_gene: TRBJ2-3
d_gene: TRBD2
abundance: few
v_gene: TRBV20-1
CDR3aa: CSARVGLAPDTQYF
CDR3nt: TGCAGTGCTAGAGTTGGACTAGCCCCAGATACGCAGTATTTT

j_gene: TRBJ2-3
d_gene: .
abundance: .
v_gene: TRBV12-3/TRBV12-4
CDR3aa: CASSYREVDTDTQYF
CDR3nt: TGTGCCAGCAGTTATCGAGAAGTAGACACAGATACGCAGTATTTT

j_gene: TRBJ2-2
d_gene: .
abundance: few
v_gene: TRBV12-3/TRBV12-4
CDR3aa: CASTLRASGELFF
CDR3nt: TGTGCCAGCACCCTTCGGGCGTCCGGGGAGCTGTTTTTT

j_gene: TRBJ2-7
d_gene: .
abundance: many
v_gene: TRBV12-3/TRBV12-4
CDR3aa: CASSLAPVGYEQYF
CDR3nt: TGTGCCAGCAGTTTAGCCCCGGTTGGCTACGAGCAGTACTTC

j_gene: TRBJ1-2
d_gene: .
abundance: few
v_gene: TRBV4-1
CDR3aa: CASSNSNRANTF
CDR3nt: TGCGCCAGCAGCAACAGCAACAGGGCAAACACCTTC

j_gene: TRBJ2-1
d_gene: TRBD2
abundance: once
v_gene: TRBV29-1
CDR3aa: CSVEHGGRGNEQFF
CDR3nt: TGCAGCGTTGAACATGGCGGGAGAGGGAATGAGCAGTTCTTC

j_gene: TRBJ2-1
d_gene: .
abundance: .
v_gene: TRBV7-9
CDR3aa: CASSPGGGPNPNEQFF
CDR3nt: TGTGCCAGCAGCCCTGGGGGGGGGCCGAACCCCAATGAGCAGTTCTTC

j_gene: TRBJ2-7
d_gene: .
abundance: .
v_gene: TRBV20-1
CDR3aa: CSARELDYEQYF
CDR3nt: TGCAGTGCTCGGGAGTTAGACTACGAGCAGTACTTC

j_gene: TRBJ2-7
d_gene: TRBD2
abundance: few
v_gene: TRBV4-3
CDR3aa: CASSQGTSGRYEQYF
CDR3nt: TGCGCCAGCAGCCAAGGGACTAGCGGGAGGTACGAGCAGTACTTC

j_gene: TRBJ2-7
d_gene: .
abundance: .
v_gene: TRBV25-1
CDR3aa: CASSEFWEQYF
CDR3nt: TGTGCCAGCAGTGAATTCTGGGAGCAGTACTTC

j_gene: TRBJ2-7
d_gene: TRBD1
abundance: .
v_gene: TRBV20-1
CDR3aa: CSALRTGNGGGGLEQYF
CDR3nt: TGCAGTGCTCTAAGGACAGGGAATGGTGGAGGGGGACTCGAGCAGTACTTC

j_gene: TRBJ1-2
d_gene: .
abundance: .
v_gene: TRBV6-1
CDR3aa: CASIRATGNYGYTF
CDR3nt: TGTGCCAGCATAAGGGCCACCGGAAACTATGGCTACACCTTC

j_gene: TRBJ2-1
d_gene: .
abundance: many
v_gene: TRBV29-1
CDR3aa: CSVPEGSSYNEQFF
CDR3nt: TGCAGCGTTCCGGAAGGCTCCTCCTACAATGAGCAGTTCTTC

j_gene: TRBJ2-2
d_gene: .
abundance: .
v_gene: TRBV24-1
CDR3aa: CATSDPGFSGELFF
CDR3nt: TGTGCCACCAGTGACCCGGGATTTTCGGGGGAGCTGTTTTTT

j_gene: TRBJ2-4
d_gene: .
abundance: .
v_gene: TRBV15
CDR3aa: CATSTHRGAQWF
CDR3nt: TGTGCCACCAGCACTCACCGGGGGGCCCAGTGGTTC

j_gene: TRBJ2-2
d_gene: .
abundance: few
v_gene: TRBV4-3
CDR3aa: CASSQDTSIGGPGELFF
CDR3nt: TGCGCCAGCAGCCAAGATACGTCTATCGGGGGACCCGGGGAGCTGTTTTTT

j_gene: TRBJ1-5
d_gene: TRBD1
abundance: few
v_gene: TRBV6-1
CDR3aa: CATRGATSNQPQHF
CDR3nt: TGTGCCACCAGGGGGGCCACTTCTAATCAGCCCCAGCATTTT

j_gene: TRBJ2-1
d_gene: .
abundance: .
v_gene: TRBV29-1
CDR3aa: CSVVPGALTYNEQFF
CDR3nt: TGCAGCGTTGTCCCTGGGGCCTTAACCTACAATGAGCAGTTCTTC

j_gene: TRBJ2-1
d_gene: TRBD2
abundance: .
v_gene: TRBV12-3/TRBV12-4
CDR3aa: CASSQKTSGIGDEQFF
CDR3nt: TGTGCCAGCAGCCAGAAGACTAGCGGGATAGGGGATGAGCAGTTCTTC

j_gene: TRBJ2-3
d_gene: .
abundance: .
v_gene: TRBV3-1
CDR3aa: CASSQITGPGSTDTQYF
CDR3nt: TGTGCCAGCAGCCAAATTACGGGGCCGGGGAGCACAGATACGCAGTATTTT

j_gene: TRBJ2-7
d_gene: .
abundance: .
v_gene: TRBV7-6
CDR3aa: CASSPFTGTYNEQYF
CDR3nt: TGTGCCAGCAGCCCCTTCACAGGGACCTACAATGAGCAGTACTTC

j_gene: TRBJ2-3
d_gene: TRBD2
abundance: .
v_gene: TRBV9
CDR3aa: CASSVASGGKDTQYF
CDR3nt: TGTGCCAGCAGCGTTGCTAGCGGGGGAAAAGATACGCAGTATTTT

j_gene: TRBJ2-3
d_gene: TRBD2
abundance: few
v_gene: TRBV20-1
CDR3aa: CSASGGVPTGTDTQYF
CDR3nt: TGCAGTGCTAGCGGGGGGGTCCCGACGGGCACAGATACGCAGTATTTT

j_gene: TRBJ2-3
d_gene: .
abundance: .
v_gene: TRBV4-1
CDR3aa: CASSSYPRGERGTDTQYF
CDR3nt: TGCGCCAGCAGCTCCTACCCAAGAGGAGAGCGCGGGACAGATACGCAGTATTTT

j_gene: TRBJ2-1
d_gene: .
abundance: few
v_gene: TRBV4-1
CDR3aa: CASSRMGSTNYNEQFF
CDR3nt: TGCGCCAGCAGCCGGATGGGGTCTACCAACTACAATGAGCAGTTCTTC

j_gene: TRBJ1-1
d_gene: .
abundance: .
v_gene: TRBV7-3
CDR3aa: CASSSMVDTEAFF
CDR3nt: TGTGCCAGCAGCTCGATGGTGGACACTGAAGCTTTCTTT

j_gene: TRBJ1-1
d_gene: .
abundance: few
v_gene: TRBV12-3/TRBV12-4
CDR3aa: CASRMTNEAFF
CDR3nt: TGTGCCAGCAGAATGACAAACGAAGCTTTCTTT

j_gene: TRBJ2-1
d_gene: TRBD2
abundance: few
v_gene: TRBV5-1
CDR3aa: CASSRFSSGGVKNEQFF
CDR3nt: TGCGCCAGCAGCCGATTTTCAAGCGGGGGGGTAAAAAATGAGCAGTTCTTC

j_gene: TRBJ2-7
d_gene: TRBD2
abundance: many
v_gene: TRBV10-3
CDR3aa: CAISGGYEQYF
CDR3nt: TGTGCCATCAGCGGGGGGTACGAGCAGTACTTC

j_gene: TRBJ2-5
d_gene: .
abundance: .
v_gene: TRBV20-1
CDR3aa: CSASRGIQTQYF
CDR3nt: TGCAGTGCTAGTCGAGGAATACAGACCCAGTACTTC

j_gene: TRBJ1-5
d_gene: TRBD1
abundance: many
v_gene: TRBV7-9
CDR3aa: CASSSTGGNQPQHF
CDR3nt: TGTGCCAGCAGCTCGACAGGGGGCAATCAGCCCCAGCATTTT

j_gene: TRBJ2-7
d_gene: TRBD2
abundance: few
v_gene: TRBV4-3
CDR3aa: CASSQEPSGRDNEQYF
CDR3nt: TGCGCCAGCAGCCAAGAGCCTAGCGGGAGGGATAACGAGCAGTACTTC

j_gene: TRBJ2-5
d_gene: .
abundance: few
v_gene: TRBV15
CDR3aa: CATSIRGQETQYF
CDR3nt: TGTGCCACCAGCATACGGGGGCAAGAGACCCAGTACTTC

j_gene: TRBJ1-2
d_gene: .
abundance: .
v_gene: TRBV6-6
CDR3aa: CASTGNGYTF
CDR3nt: TGTGCCAGCACGGGCAATGGCTACACCTTC

j_gene: TRBJ2-7
d_gene: .
abundance: few
v_gene: TRBV6-1
CDR3aa: CASSTNGISYEQYF
CDR3nt: TGTGCCAGCAGTACGAACGGGATCTCCTACGAGCAGTACTTC

j_gene: TRBJ2-7
d_gene: TRBD1
abundance: .
v_gene: TRBV10-3
CDR3aa: CATNRGSEQYF
CDR3nt: TGTGCCACCAACAGGGGTAGCGAGCAGTACTTC

j_gene: TRBJ1-4
d_gene: .
abundance: many
v_gene: TRBV20-1
CDR3aa: CSARDMRPEKLFF
CDR3nt: TGCAGTGCTAGAGACATGAGGCCCGAAAAACTGTTTTTT

j_gene: TRBJ2-7
d_gene: TRBD2
abundance: .
v_gene: TRBV5-5
CDR3aa: CASSLARSGRRNEQYF
CDR3nt: TGTGCCAGCAGCTTGGCCAGGAGCGGGAGACGCAACGAGCAGTACTTC

j_gene: TRBJ2-6
d_gene: .
abundance: .
v_gene: TRBV7-9
CDR3aa: CASSVGANVLTF
CDR3nt: TGTGCCAGCAGCGTAGGGGCCAACGTCCTGACTTTC

j_gene: TRBJ1-1
d_gene: .
abundance: many
v_gene: TRBV20-1
CDR3aa: CSAPGFREAFF
CDR3nt: TGCAGTGCGCCAGGGTTCAGAGAAGCTTTCTTT

j_gene: TRBJ2-1
d_gene: TRBD1
abundance: .
v_gene: TRBV20-1
CDR3aa: CSARDVQGASSYNEQFF
CDR3nt: TGCAGTGCTAGAGATGTTCAGGGGGCGAGCTCCTACAATGAGCAGTTCTTC

j_gene: TRBJ2-7
d_gene: .
abundance: few
v_gene: TRBV12-3/TRBV12-4
CDR3aa: CASSLRTDLRHEQYF
CDR3nt: TGTGCCAGCAGTTTAAGGACGGATTTGAGGCACGAGCAGTACTTC

j_gene: TRBJ1-2
d_gene: .
abundance: .
v_gene: TRBV29-1
CDR3aa: CSVERRGSIVNGYTF
CDR3nt: TGCAGCGTTGAACGCAGGGGATCTATTGTTAATGGCTACACCTTC

j_gene: TRBJ2-7
d_gene: TRBD1
abundance: few
v_gene: TRBV6-2/TRBV6-3
CDR3aa: CASRPRDRASYEQYF
CDR3nt: TGTGCCAGCAGGCCCCGTGACAGGGCCTCCTACGAGCAGTACTTC

j_gene: TRBJ2-2
d_gene: .
abundance: many
v_gene: TRBV12-3/TRBV12-4
CDR3aa: CASSIKLTGELFF
CDR3nt: TGTGCCAGCAGCATAAAGCTGACCGGGGAGCTGTTTTTT

j_gene: TRBJ2-5
d_gene: .
abundance: .
v_gene: TRBV20-1
CDR3aa: CSAPSGQETQYF
CDR3nt: TGCAGTGCTCCTTCGGGGCAAGAGACCCAGTACTTC